A selection of T cell receptor beta chains follows, all from one sample in a study of read filtering for tumor transcriptome and immune sequencing. Each CDR3 protein is one row after TCRdb ran MiXCR on the reads. Among around 50,000 distinct CDR3 sequences listed, 9% to 15% were seen once. Sequenced material: a population of CD138-negative cells sorted from bone marrow. Receptor source: a donor aged 40 or over with multiple myeloma. Both conserved end residues are part of each CDR3. Each record gives: J gene, V gene, D gene, clone size, CDR3 length, CDR3 DNA, CDR3 protein. D genes are given only for firm matches. Some rows mark clone size as missing; the rest say once, few, many or name a class of expanded clone.

TRBJ2-3,TRBV4-1,NA,many,14,TGCGCCAGCAGCCAAGATCTACTGGGAGATACGCAGTATTTT,CASSQDLLGDTQYF
TRBJ2-7,TRBV7-6,NA,many,12,TGTGCCAGCAGCACTCAGGGTTCGGAGCAGTACTTC,CASSTQGSEQYF
TRBJ1-1,TRBV29-1,NA,many,12,TGCAGCGTTGACGAAGGGAACACTGAAGCTTTCTTT,CSVDEGNTEAFF
TRBJ2-2,TRBV10-2,NA,many,17,TGCGCCAGCAGTGCGGGAAAGAGCTACCCTTACACCGGGGAGCTGTTTTTT,CASSAGKSYPYTGELFF
TRBJ2-5,TRBV7-6,TRBD1,once,18,TGTGCCAGCGGCCGTGAGGGGGCGAAATCGTACATACAAGAGACCCAGTACTTC,CASGREGAKSYIQETQYF
TRBJ1-1,TRBV7-8,NA,many,13,TGTGCCAGCAGCCGATACGGGAACACTGAAGCTTTCTTT,CASSRYGNTEAFF
TRBJ2-7,TRBV6-2/TRBV6-3,TRBD2,many,14,TGTGCCAGCAGTTTGGGACTAGCGGGGGCCAGCCTCCACTTC,CASSLGLAGASLHF
TRBJ2-5,TRBV25-1,NA,many,14,TGTGCCAGCAGTGAAGGGACTCCGGTTAAGACCCAGTACTTC,CASSEGTPVKTQYF
TRBJ2-1,TRBV29-1,NA,NA,13,TGCAGCGTTGACGGTGCGTCTAGGAATGAGCAGTTCTTC,CSVDGASRNEQFF
TRBJ2-1,TRBV10-3,NA,many,16,TGTGCCATCAGTGATCGGTCGTTAGCGGAGAACAATGAGCAGTTCTTC,CAISDRSLAENNEQFF
TRBJ2-3,TRBV18,NA,many,13,TGTGCCAGCTCATGGACAGGCACAGATACGCAGTATTTT,CASSWTGTDTQYF
TRBJ2-2,TRBV5-1,NA,few,15,TGCGCCAGCAGCTTTGCTCCAGACAACACCGGGGAGCTGTTTTTT,CASSFAPDNTGELFF
TRBJ1-1,TRBV14,NA,few,16,TGTGCCAGCAGCCATTCTGCATCGGCGGGAGGAACTGAAGCTTTCTTT,CASSHSASAGGTEAFF
TRBJ2-1,TRBV2,NA,many,11,TGTGCCAGCAGTGTCCGCGGTGAGCAGTTCTTC,CASSVRGEQFF
TRBJ2-7,TRBV18,NA,many,15,TGTGCCAGCTCACCACCCGGGCAGGCGGCCTACGAGCAGTACTTC,CASSPPGQAAYEQYF
TRBJ2-1,TRBV7-2,TRBD1,NA,17,TGTGCCAGCAGCCCACAACGAGGGACAGGGTGGTACGATGAGCAGTTCTTC,CASSPQRGTGWYDEQFF
TRBJ2-5,TRBV7-2,TRBD2,many,15,TGTGCCAGCAGCTTTAGACTAGCGGGGGGCGAGACCCAGTACTTC,CASSFRLAGGETQYF
TRBJ2-1,TRBV11-2,NA,NA,16,TGTGCCGGCAGCTTAGTCGGGGGGCGCCTCTGGCATGAGCAGCTCTTC,CAGSLVGGRLWHEQLF
TRBJ1-5,TRBV15,NA,many,16,TGTGCCACCAGCAGGGGCACCGGGCCAACAAATCAGCCCCAGCATTTT,CATSRGTGPTNQPQHF
TRBJ2-7,TRBV20-1,NA,many,13,TGCAGTGCTAGAGTAAGGTCCCACCCGGAGCAGTACTTC,CSARVRSHPEQYF
TRBJ1-4,TRBV3-1,NA,NA,18,TGTGCCAGCAGCCAAGCCTGGGGGACGGTTGCAACTAATGAAAACCTGTTTTTT,CASSQAWGTVATNENLFF
TRBJ2-3,TRBV20-1,NA,many,14,TGCAGTGCTAGACTTGCGGGGAGCACAGATACGCAGTATTTT,CSARLAGSTDTQYF
TRBJ2-1,TRBV6-1,TRBD2,many,16,TGTGCCAGCACCCCAAAGTACCTAGCGGGGATCAATGAGCAGTTCTTC,CASTPKYLAGINEQFF
TRBJ2-5,TRBV4-1,TRBD2,few,16,TGCGCCAGCAGCCAAGACGGGACTATGATTCGAGAGACCCAGTACTTC,CASSQDGTMIRETQYF
TRBJ2-1,TRBV11-3,NA,NA,15,TGTGCCAGCAGCCCTGGTAGCGACCTCTACAATGAGCAGTTCTTC,CASSPGSDLYNEQFF
TRBJ2-2,TRBV28,NA,many,16,TGTGCCAGCAGTAACCGGGCAGGGGAAGACACCGGGGAGCTGTTTTTT,CASSNRAGEDTGELFF